Sequencing of this TCR beta chain was carried out in a study of metastatic and nonmetastatic thyroid tumors. The overall study: Where malignant and benign thyroid patients were concerned, repertoires were compared across blood and tumor or nodule tissue.

On this clone: The antigen remains undetermined.

Germline CDR1 reads DFQATT; CDR2 reads SNEGSKA (reference sequence). V gave up 5 bases and J gave up 3 bases, with 14 bases separating them. CDR3 size: 13 residues. None of the patients had undergone any treatment ahead of thyroid surgery. Study observations and caveats: Relative to benign nodules, malignant thyroid tumors were reportedly characterized by significantly elevated TCR beta diversity in blood and tumor.

As originally analysed: Clinicopathological groups differed in CDR3, with these differences serving to build a distant-metastasis classifier for papillary thyroid cancer. Using MiXCR, TCRdb re-called clones from the PCR reads. The V and J calls and clone size come from TCRdb's table, not from the authors' own analysis. Here the sample spans 9,000 to 15,000 clones, approximately 32% being singletons. This chain links TRBV20-1 with TRBJ2-7; possibly TRBD1 for D (5 bases). The sequenced sample was tumor tissue. The receptor was isolated from a female donor with papillary thyroid cancer or a benign thyroid nodule (not recorded which). Some clones in this sample may be carry-over from other donors' samples. CDR3 DNA sequence: TGCAGTGCTGCCCCTTGGGGCATCTACGAGCAGTACTTC. It yields the protein CSAAPWGIYEQYF.